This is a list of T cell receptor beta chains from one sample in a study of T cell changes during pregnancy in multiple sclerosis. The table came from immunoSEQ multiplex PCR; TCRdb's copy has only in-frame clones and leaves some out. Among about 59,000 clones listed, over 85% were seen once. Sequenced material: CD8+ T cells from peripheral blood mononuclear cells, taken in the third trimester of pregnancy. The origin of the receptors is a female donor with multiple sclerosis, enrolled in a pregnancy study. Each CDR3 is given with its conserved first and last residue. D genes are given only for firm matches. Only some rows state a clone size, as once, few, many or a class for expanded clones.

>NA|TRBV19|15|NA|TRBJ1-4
TGTGCCAGTAGTATGGGCCCTGCAACTAATGAAAAACTGTTTTTT
CASSMGPATNEKLFF
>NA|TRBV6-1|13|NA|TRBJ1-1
TGTGCCAGCAGCCGGACAGTGAACACTGAAGCTTTCTTT
CASSRTVNTEAFF
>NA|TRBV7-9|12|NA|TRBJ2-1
TGTGCCAGCAGGTCTCCCTCGAGCGAGCAGTTCTTC
CASRSPSSEQFF
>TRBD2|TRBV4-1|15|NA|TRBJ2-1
TGCGCCAGCAGCTCCTGGACTAGCGGCAACAATGAGCAGTTCTTC
CASSSWTSGNNEQFF
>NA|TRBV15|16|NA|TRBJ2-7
TGTGCCACCAGCAGAGGTCGAGGTAGCCGAGTCTACGAGCAGTACTTC
CATSRGRGSRVYEQYF
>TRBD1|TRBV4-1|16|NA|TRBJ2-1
TGCGCCAGCAGCCGGACCCTCCAGGGGGCCTACAATGAGCAGTTCTTC
CASSRTLQGAYNEQFF
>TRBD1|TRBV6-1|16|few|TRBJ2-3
TGTGCCAGCAGTGATCACCGGACAGGGGGCGCAGATACGCAGTATTTT
CASSDHRTGGADTQYF
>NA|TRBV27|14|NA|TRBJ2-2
TGTGCCAGCAGTTTTGAGGGTAACACCGGGGAGCTGTTTTTT
CASSFEGNTGELFF
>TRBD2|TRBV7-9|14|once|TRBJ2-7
TGTGCCAGCAACGGACTAGCGGGAGATATCGAGCAGTACTTC
CASNGLAGDIEQYF
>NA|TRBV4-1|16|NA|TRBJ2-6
TGCGCCAGCAGCCACCGCAGGGGAGCCGGGGCCAACGTCCTGACTTTC
CASSHRRGAGANVLTF
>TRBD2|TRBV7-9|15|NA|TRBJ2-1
TGTGCCAGCAGCTTAGCGAGCGGGAGGGCGGCTGAGCAGTTCTTC
CASSLASGRAAEQFF
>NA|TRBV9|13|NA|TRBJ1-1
TGTGCCAGCAGCGTAGGGGCTACCACTGAAGCTTTCTTT
CASSVGATTEAFF
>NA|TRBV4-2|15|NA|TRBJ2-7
TGTGCCAGCAAGCCCACCATAGATTCGCCCTACGAGCAGTACTTC
CASKPTIDSPYEQYF
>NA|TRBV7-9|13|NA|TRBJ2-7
TGTGCCAGCAGCTTAGAACTCAGGGTCGAGCAGTACTTC
CASSLELRVEQYF
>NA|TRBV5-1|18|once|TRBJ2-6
TGCGCCAGCAGCTTGGATTTACTGATCATCTCTGGGGCCAACGTCCTGACTTTC
CASSLDLLIISGANVLTF
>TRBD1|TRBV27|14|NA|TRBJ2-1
TGTGCCAGCAGTTTGACAGGGTTGGACAATGAGCAGTTCTTC
CASSLTGLDNEQFF
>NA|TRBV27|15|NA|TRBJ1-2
TGTGCCAGCAGTTCTTTTCAGGGGATTAACTATGGCTACACCTTC
CASSSFQGINYGYTF
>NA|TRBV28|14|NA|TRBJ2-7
TGTGCCAGCAGTGGGGGACTCCTTGTATACGAGCAGTACTTC
CASSGGLLVYEQYF
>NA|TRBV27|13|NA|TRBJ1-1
TGTGCCAGCAGTCAACGGACAGCTAATGAAGCTTTCTTT
CASSQRTANEAFF
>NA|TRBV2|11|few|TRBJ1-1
TGTGCCAGCAGTGAATCGGGAGAAGCTTTCTTT
CASSESGEAFF
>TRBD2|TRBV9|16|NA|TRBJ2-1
TGTGCCAGCAGCGTAGCTCAGGCGGGAGTGGACGATGAGCAGTTCTTC
CASSVAQAGVDDEQFF
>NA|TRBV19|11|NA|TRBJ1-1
TGTGCCACTCGGACAGCCGAAGCGTCTTTCTTT
CATRTAEASFF
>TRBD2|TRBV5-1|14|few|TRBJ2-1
TGCGCCAGCAGTTTAGCGGGAGGGACCAATGAGCAGTTCTTC
CASSLAGGTNEQFF
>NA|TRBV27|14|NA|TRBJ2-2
TGTGCCAGCAGTCTCAACACGAACACCGGGGAGCTGTTTTTT
CASSLNTNTGELFF
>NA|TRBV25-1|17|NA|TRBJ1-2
TGTGCCAGCAGTGAATTAATCCCTGACAGTCCTAACTATGGCTACACCTTC
CASSELIPDSPNYGYTF
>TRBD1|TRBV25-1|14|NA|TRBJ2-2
TGTGCCAGCAGTGAGGGACAGGACACCGGGGAGCTGTTTTTT
CASSEGQDTGELFF
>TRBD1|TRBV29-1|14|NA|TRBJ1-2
TGCAGCGTTGAGTCGGCAGGGGGCGTGGATGGCTACACCTTC
CSVESAGGVDGYTF
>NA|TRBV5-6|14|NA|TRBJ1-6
TGTGCCAGCAGCTTTGGCGGGAGGGGATCACCCCTCCACTTT
CASSFGGRGSPLHF
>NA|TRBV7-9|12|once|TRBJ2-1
TGTGCCAGCAGGGATCTAGCCAATGAGCAGTTCTTC
CASRDLANEQFF
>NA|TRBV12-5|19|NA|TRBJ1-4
TGTGCTAGTGGTTTGGAGCCCCTCAGGGTGCATTTCACTTTTGAAAAACTGTTTTTT
CASGLEPLRVHFTFEKLFF
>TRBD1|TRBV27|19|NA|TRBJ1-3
TGTGCCAGACCGACCCCGGGACAGGGGATCACTTACTCTGGAAACACCATATATTTT
CARPTPGQGITYSGNTIYF
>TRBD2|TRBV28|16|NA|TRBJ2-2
TGTGCCAGCAGTTTATTGGGCGGGGGATACACCGGGGAGCTGTTTTTT
CASSLLGGGYTGELFF
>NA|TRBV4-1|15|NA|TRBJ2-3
TGCGCCAGCAGCCAAGGGACTCGAGAGGCAGATACGCAGTATTTT
CASSQGTREADTQYF
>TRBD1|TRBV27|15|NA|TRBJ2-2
TGTGCCAGCAGTCGGACAGGGGGAGAGTACGGGGAGCTGTTTTTT
CASSRTGGEYGELFF
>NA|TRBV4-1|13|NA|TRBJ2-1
TGCGCCAGCAGCCCCATCCTCGGGAATGAGCAGTTCTTC
CASSPILGNEQFF
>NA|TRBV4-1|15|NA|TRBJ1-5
TGCGCCAGCAGCCAAGAATGGGGGGACAATCAGCCCCAGCATTTT
CASSQEWGDNQPQHF
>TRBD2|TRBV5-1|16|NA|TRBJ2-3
TGCGCCAGCAGCTTGGGAGCGGGAGTCCCCACAGATACGCAGTATTTT
CASSLGAGVPTDTQYF
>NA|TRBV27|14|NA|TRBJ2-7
TGTGCCAGCAGGGAGACAGGGACTCTTGCCGAGCAGTACTTC
CASRETGTLAEQYF
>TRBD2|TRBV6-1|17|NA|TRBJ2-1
TGTGCCAGCAGTGAAGTTCTAGCGGGAGTTTCTTACAATGAGCAGTTCTTC
CASSEVLAGVSYNEQFF
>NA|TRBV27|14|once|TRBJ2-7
TGTGCCAGCGGAGATAGCGGTGCATCCCACGAGCAGTACTTC
CASGDSGASHEQYF
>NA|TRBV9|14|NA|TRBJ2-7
TGTGCCAGCAGCGGCCGGGACAACTCCTACGAGCAGTACTTC
CASSGRDNSYEQYF
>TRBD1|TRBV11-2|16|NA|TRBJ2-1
TGTGCCAGCAGCTTCGCTACTACAGGGGTTTTGGGTGAGCAGTTCTTC
CASSFATTGVLGEQFF
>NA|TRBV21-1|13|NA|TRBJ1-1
TGTGCCAGCAGGGGGGGTGGGAACACTGAAGCTTTCTTT
CASRGGGNTEAFF
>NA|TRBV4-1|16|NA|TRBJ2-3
TGCGCCAGCAGCCAAGAACCGGGACTTAGCACAGATACGCAGTATTTT
CASSQEPGLSTDTQYF
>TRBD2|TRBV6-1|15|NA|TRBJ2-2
TGTGCCAGCAGTAGCGGGAGTCGGGTCACCGGGGAGCTGTTTTTT
CASSSGSRVTGELFF
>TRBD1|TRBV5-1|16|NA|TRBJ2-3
TGCGCCAGCAGCTTGGAGTTTCAGGGGGCTACAGATACGCAGTATTTT
CASSLEFQGATDTQYF
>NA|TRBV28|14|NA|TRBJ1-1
TGTGCCAGCAGTTTACAGGGAAGCGCCACTGAAGCTTTCTTT
CASSLQGSATEAFF
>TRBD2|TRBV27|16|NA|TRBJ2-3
TGTGCCAGCAGTTTCGGACTAGCGGGGGGCACAGATACGCAGTATTTT
CASSFGLAGGTDTQYF